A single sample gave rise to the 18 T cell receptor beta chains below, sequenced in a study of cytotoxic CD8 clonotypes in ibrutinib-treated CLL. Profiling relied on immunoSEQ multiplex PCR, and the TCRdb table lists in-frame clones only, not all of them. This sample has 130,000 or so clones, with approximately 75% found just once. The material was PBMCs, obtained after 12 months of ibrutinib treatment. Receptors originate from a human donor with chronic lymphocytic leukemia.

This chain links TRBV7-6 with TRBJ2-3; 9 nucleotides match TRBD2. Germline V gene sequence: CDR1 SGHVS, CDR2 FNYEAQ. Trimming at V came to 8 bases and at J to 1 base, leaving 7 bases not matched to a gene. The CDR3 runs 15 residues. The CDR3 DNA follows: TGTGCCAGCTCCCAAGCGGGGGGACGCACAGATACGCAGTATTTT. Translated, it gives CASSQAGGRTDTQYF. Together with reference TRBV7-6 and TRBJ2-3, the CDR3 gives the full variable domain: GAGVSQSPRYKVTKRGQDVALRCDPISGHVSLYWYRQALGQGPEFLTYFNYEAQQDKSGLPNDRFSAERPEGSISTLTIQRTEQRDSAMYRCASSQAGGRTDTQYFGPGTRLTVL.

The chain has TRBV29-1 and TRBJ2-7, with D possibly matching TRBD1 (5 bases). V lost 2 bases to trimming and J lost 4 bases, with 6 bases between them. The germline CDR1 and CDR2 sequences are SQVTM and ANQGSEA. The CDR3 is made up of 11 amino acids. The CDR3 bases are TGCAGCGTTGAAAGGGGTTACGAGCAGTACTTC. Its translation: CSVERGYEQYF.

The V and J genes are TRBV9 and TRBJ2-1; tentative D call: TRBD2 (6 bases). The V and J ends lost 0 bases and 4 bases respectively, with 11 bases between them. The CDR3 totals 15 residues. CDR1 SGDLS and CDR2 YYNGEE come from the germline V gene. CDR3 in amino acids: CASSVGGGGYNEQFF. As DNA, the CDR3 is TGTGCCAGCAGCGTAGGGGGAGGCGGATACAATGAGCAGTTCTTC.

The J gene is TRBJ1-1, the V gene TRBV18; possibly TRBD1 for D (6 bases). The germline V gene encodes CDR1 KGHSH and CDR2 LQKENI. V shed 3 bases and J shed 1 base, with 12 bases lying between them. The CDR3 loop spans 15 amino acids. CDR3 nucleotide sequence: TGTGCCAGCTCACCGATAGAAGGGGGGAACACTGAAGCTTTCTTT. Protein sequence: CASSPIEGGNTEAFF.

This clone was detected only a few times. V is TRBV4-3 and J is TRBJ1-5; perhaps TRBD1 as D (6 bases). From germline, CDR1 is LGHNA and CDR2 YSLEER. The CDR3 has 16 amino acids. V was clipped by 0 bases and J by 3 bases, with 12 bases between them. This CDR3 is CASSQDYGGFNQPQHF. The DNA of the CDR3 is TGCGCCAGCAGCCAAGATTACGGGGGCTTCAATCAGCCCCAGCATTTT.

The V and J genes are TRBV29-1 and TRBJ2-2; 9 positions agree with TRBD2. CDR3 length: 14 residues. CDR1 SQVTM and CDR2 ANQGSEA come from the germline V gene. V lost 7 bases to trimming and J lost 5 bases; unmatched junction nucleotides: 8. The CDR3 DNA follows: TGCAGCGCCCGCGGGGGGGGGCGGACCGGGGAGCTGTTTTTT. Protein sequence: CSARGGGRTGELFF.

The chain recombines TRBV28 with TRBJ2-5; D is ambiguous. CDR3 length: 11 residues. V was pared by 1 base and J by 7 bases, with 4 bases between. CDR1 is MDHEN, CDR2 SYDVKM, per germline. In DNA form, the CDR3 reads TGTGCCAGCAGTTTATCAAGGACCCAGTACTTC. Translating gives CASSLSRTQYF.

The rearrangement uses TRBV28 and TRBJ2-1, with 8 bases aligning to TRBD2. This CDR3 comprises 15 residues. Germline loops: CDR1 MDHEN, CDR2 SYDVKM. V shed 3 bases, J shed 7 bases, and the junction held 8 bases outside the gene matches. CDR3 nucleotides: TGTGCCAGCAGTTTTAGGGCGGGGGGCCGTAATGAGCAGTTCTTC. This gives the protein CASSFRAGGRNEQFF.

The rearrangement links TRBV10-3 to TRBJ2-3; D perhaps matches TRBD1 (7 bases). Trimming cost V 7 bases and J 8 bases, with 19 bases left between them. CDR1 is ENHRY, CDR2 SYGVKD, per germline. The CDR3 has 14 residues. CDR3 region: CAITGDRQGGTQYF. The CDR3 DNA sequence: TGTGCCATCACCGGGGATCGACAGGGAGGTACGCAGTATTTT.

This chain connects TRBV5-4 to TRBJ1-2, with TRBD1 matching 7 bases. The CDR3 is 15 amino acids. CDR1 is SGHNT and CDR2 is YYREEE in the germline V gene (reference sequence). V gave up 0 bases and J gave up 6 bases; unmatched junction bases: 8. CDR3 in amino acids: CASSLGQGVLNGYTF. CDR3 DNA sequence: TGTGCCAGCAGCTTGGGACAGGGTGTACTCAATGGCTACACCTTC.

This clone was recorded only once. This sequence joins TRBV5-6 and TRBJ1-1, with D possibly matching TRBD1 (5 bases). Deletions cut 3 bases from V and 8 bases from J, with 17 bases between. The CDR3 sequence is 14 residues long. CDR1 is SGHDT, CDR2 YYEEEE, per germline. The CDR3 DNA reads TGTGCCAGCAGCTGGGGACCGACCGAAGGCGAAGCTTTCTTT. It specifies CASSWGPTEGEAFF.

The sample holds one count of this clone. Here the CDR3 DNA reads TGTGCCATCAGTACCCTGACGGAGTCCTACGAGCAGTACTTC. Translated: CAISTLTESYEQYF. The V and J genes are TRBV10-3 and TRBJ2-7; D not certain. The CDR3 is 14 residues long. Trimming shortened V by 5 bases and J by 1 base, and 12 bases separated the two germline ends. CDR1 ENHRY and CDR2 SYGVKD come from the germline V gene.

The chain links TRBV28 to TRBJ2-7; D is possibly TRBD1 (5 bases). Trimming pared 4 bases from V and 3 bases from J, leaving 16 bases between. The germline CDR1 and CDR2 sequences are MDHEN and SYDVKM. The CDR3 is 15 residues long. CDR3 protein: CASSSSGMMSYEQYF. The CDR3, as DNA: TGTGCCAGCAGTTCCTCAGGGATGATGAGCTACGAGCAGTACTTC.

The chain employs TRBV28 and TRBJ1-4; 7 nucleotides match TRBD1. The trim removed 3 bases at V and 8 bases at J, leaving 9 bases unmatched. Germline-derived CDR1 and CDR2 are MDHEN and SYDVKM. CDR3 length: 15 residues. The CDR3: CASSLAGTAGEKLFF. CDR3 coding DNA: TGTGCCAGCAGTTTGGCCGGGACAGCCGGAGAAAAACTGTTTTTT.

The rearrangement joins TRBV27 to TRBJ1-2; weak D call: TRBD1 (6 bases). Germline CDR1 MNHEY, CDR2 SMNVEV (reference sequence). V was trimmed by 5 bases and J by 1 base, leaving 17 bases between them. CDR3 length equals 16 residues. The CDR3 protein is CASSVGGGWNNYGYTF. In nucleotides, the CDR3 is TGTGCCAGCAGTGTAGGAGGGGGATGGAATAACTATGGCTACACCTTC.

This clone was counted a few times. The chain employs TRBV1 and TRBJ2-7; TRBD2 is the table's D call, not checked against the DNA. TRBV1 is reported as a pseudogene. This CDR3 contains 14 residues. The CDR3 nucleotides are TGCACCAGCATGCCGGGACTTGGGTCCTACGAGCAGTACTTC. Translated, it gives CTSMPGLGSYEQYF.

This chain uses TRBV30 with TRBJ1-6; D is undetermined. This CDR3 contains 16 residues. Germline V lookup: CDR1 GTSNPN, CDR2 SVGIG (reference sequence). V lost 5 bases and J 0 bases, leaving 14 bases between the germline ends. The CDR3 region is CAWGEDASSYNSPLHF. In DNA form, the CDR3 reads TGTGCCTGGGGGGAGGACGCGAGCTCCTATAATTCACCCCTCCACTTT.

CDR3 in DNA: TGTGCCTGGGGGGACAGTAGCAATCAGCCCCAGCATTTT. Amino acid sequence: CAWGDSSNQPQHF. J is TRBJ1-5 and V is TRBV30; 7 bases map to TRBD1. The CDR3 length is 13 residues. V gave up 5 bases and J gave up 0 bases; unmatched junction bases: 1. Germline V gives CDR1 GTSNPN, CDR2 SVGIG (reference sequence).